This TCR beta chain was sequenced during a study of identical twins. This CDR3 spans 13 amino acids. The V gene's germline CDR1 is SGHAT and CDR2 FQNNGV. The germline V and J ends were trimmed by 5 bases and 10 bases, with 15 bases remaining between them. Study-wide results and limits: Cord blood beta clonotypes that were abundant carried fewer insertions, and memory repertoires showed no such trend.

Points on this clonotype: The antigen remains undetermined.

TCRdb passed the 5' RACE reads through MiXCR, listing each CDR3 protein once. This sample has 450,000 or so distinct CDR3 sequences, with less than 25% found just once. These data were also reused for a study on T cells expressing NK-cell markers.

This TCR derives from a woman aged 18-35 years in good health. Sample: CD4+ T cells sorted from blood. The chain recombines TRBV11-2 with TRBJ2-1; no reliable D call. CDR3 DNA sequence: TGTGCCAGCAGCCCCCTTGGTGTTATGGAGCAGTTCTTC. Translation gives CASSPLGVMEQFF.